The 27 T cell receptor beta chains in this list originate from one sample, sequenced in a study of blood T cells in healthy people across ages. Alongside a J-beta primer mix, a sample-barcoded 5' primer served in a second PCR lasting about 6 to 11 cycles. TCRdb reanalysed the 5' RACE reads using MiXCR and keeps one entry per CDR3 protein. The table includes fewer than 2,000,000 distinct CDR3 sequences, roughly 43% detected once. The specimen sequenced was blood. The receptors here all came from a human donor in good health.

This sequence joins TRBV11-3 and TRBJ2-3; weak D call: TRBD1 (6 bases). V was clipped by 5 bases and J by 4 bases, with 13 bases between them. Germline-derived CDR1 and CDR2 are SGHNT and YENEEA. CDR3 length equals 14 residues. The CDR3 loop reads CASSTGQLPDTQYF. The DNA of the CDR3 is TGTGCCAGCAGCACCGGACAGCTCCCAGATACGCAGTATTTT.

The chain recombines TRBV5-1 with TRBJ1-1; weak D call: TRBD1 (5 bases). Trimming removed 7 bases from V and 6 bases from J, with 16 bases in between. There are 13 residues in the CDR3. Germline-derived CDR1 and CDR2 are SGHRS and YFSETQ. CDR3 protein: CASGGVSVAEAFF. As DNA, the CDR3 is TGCGCCAGCGGGGGGGTCTCAGTCGCTGAAGCTTTCTTT. Together with reference TRBV5-1 and TRBJ1-1, the CDR3 gives the full variable domain: KAGVTQTPRYLIKTRGQQVTLSCSPISGHRSVSWYQQTPGQGLQFLFEYFSETQRNKGNFPGRFSGRQFSNSRSEMNVSTLELGDSALYLCASGGVSVAEAFFGQGTRLTVV.

Concerning this clonotype: A junction end diverges from the germline sequence, so it may reflect a read error. This rearrangement joins TRBV7-2 to TRBJ2-7; TRBD1 matches 11 bases. The germline V gene encodes CDR1 SGHTA and CDR2 FQGNSA. The CDR3 runs 15 residues. The CDR3 region has the DNA TGTGCCTGCAGCCGCCAGGGACAGGGGGCCTACGAGCAGTACTTC. Translating gives CACSRQGQGAYEQYF. Full variable domain (rest looked up from reference TRBV7-2 and TRBJ2-7): GAGVSQSPSNKVTEKGKDVELRCDPISGHTALYWYRQSLGQGLEFLIYFQGNSAPDKSGLPSDRFSAERTGGSVSTLTIQRTQQEDSAVYLCACSRQGQGAYEQYFGPGTRLTVT.

This clonotype was seen a few times. This chain joins TRBV3-1 and TRBJ1-5; no firm D call. Trimming shortened V by 0 bases and J by 4 bases, and 7 bases separated the two germline ends. Per the germline V gene, CDR1 is LGHDT and CDR2 is YNNKEL (reference sequence). The CDR3 loop spans 14 amino acids. The CDR3 DNA follows: TGTGCCAGCAGCCAAGATTTTGGAAATCAGCCCCAGCATTTT. As protein: CASSQDFGNQPQHF.

The J gene is TRBJ2-5, the V gene TRBV7-9; possibly TRBD2 for D (6 bases). The CDR3 extends over 11 amino acids. Germline V gives CDR1 SEHNR, CDR2 FQNEAQ (reference sequence). The V gene lost 7 bases and the J gene lost 7 bases, with 10 bases spanning the gap. CDR3 residues: CASMISGTQYF. DNA of the CDR3: TGTGCCAGCATGATTAGCGGGACCCAGTACTTC. The full variable domain, completed using reference TRBV7-9 and TRBJ2-5, is DTGVSQNPRHKITKRGQNVTFRCDPISEHNRLYWYRQTLGQGPEFLTYFQNEAQLEKSRLLSDRFSAERPKGSFSTLEIQRTEQGDSAMYLCASMISGTQYFGPGTRLLVL.

In its sample, this clonotype was seen a few times. V gene TRBV5-5 combines with J gene TRBJ1-2, with 9 bases identical to TRBD1. CDR1 is SGHKS, CDR2 YYEKEE, per germline (reference sequence). V shed 2 bases and J 6 bases; nucleotides not matched to a gene: 5. The CDR3 contains 14 residues. CDR3 nucleotides: TGTGCCAGCAGCTTCGCGGGACAGGGTGATGGCTACACCTTC. Residues: CASSFAGQGDGYTF.

The V gene is TRBV3-1, the J gene TRBJ1-1; D gene unclear. Trimming removed 4 bases from V and 0 bases from J, with 9 bases in between. CDR1 LGHDT and CDR2 YNNKEL come from the germline V gene (reference sequence). The CDR3 covers 14 residues. CDR3 coding DNA: TGTGCCAGCAGCCGCAAGGCCTTGAACACTGAAGCTTTCTTT. This encodes CASSRKALNTEAFF.

This clonotype turned up a few times. The chain uses TRBV4-3 and TRBJ2-7; TRBD1 matches 7 bases. This CDR3 contains 16 residues. The ends lost 0 bases at V and 4 bases at J; junction bases unmatched: 9. The germline V gene has CDR1 LGHNA and CDR2 YSLEER. The CDR3 loop is CASSQDYGTAFYEQYF. The CDR3 region has the DNA TGCGCCAGCAGCCAAGACTACGGGACAGCCTTTTACGAGCAGTACTTC.

This chain uses TRBV28 with TRBJ2-4; D gene unclear. This CDR3 spans 12 amino acids. Trimming took 4 bases from V and 13 from J, leaving 14 bases between them. Germline V gene data show CDR1 as MDHEN and CDR2 as SYDVKM. CDR3 amino acids: CASSSDTQGQYF. CDR3 in DNA: TGTGCCAGCAGTTCAGATACTCAAGGGCAGTACTTC.

This clonotype was seen a few times. The chain links TRBV29-1 to TRBJ1-2; 7 nucleotides line up with TRBD1. Germline V gives CDR1 SQVTM, CDR2 ANQGSEA. CDR3 length: 12 residues. Unmatched junction bases numbered 10, after V lost 7 bases and J lost 8 bases. The CDR3 spells CSAGTEIAGYTF. In nucleotides, the CDR3 is TGCAGCGCCGGGACAGAGATCGCAGGCTACACCTTC. Together with reference TRBV29-1 and TRBJ1-2, the CDR3 gives the full variable domain: SAVISQKPSRDICQRGTSLTIQCQVDSQVTMMFWYRQQPGQSLTLIATANQGSEATYESGFVIDKFPISRPNLTFSTLTVSNMSPEDSSIYLCSAGTEIAGYTFGSGTRLTVV.

This clonotype occurred a few times. The rearrangement joins TRBV20-1 to TRBJ2-3; possible D gene TRBD2, 6 bases. Germline V gene lookup returns CDR1 DFQATT and CDR2 SNEGSKA (reference sequence). This CDR3 is built from 15 residues. Trimming pared 5 bases from V and 3 bases from J, leaving 18 bases between. CDR3 coding DNA: TGCAGTGCTGCGGGACCTTCTTTTTTAACAGATACGCAGTATTTT. Its translation is CSAAGPSFLTDTQYF.

The CDR3 sequence: CASSFDSWFVGGKETQYF. DNA for the CDR3: TGTGCCAGCAGTTTCGACAGTTGGTTTGTCGGGGGTAAAGAGACCCAGTACTTC. V is TRBV12-3 or TRBV12-4 and J is TRBJ2-5; D is possibly TRBD2 (6 bases). This CDR3 contains 18 residues. V was pared by 3 bases and J by 3 bases, with 23 bases between.

The CDR3 region has the DNA TGTGCCAGCAGCCCGGCCGGACGGGGGAAAGGGGGCATTGAAGCTTTCTTT. It yields the protein CASSPAGRGKGGIEAFF. The V gene is TRBV7-8, the J gene TRBJ1-1; 7 bases are a match to TRBD1. With 5 bases clipped from V and 7 bases from J, the junction kept 19 bases outside the gene matches. CDR3 length: 17 residues. Per the germline V gene, CDR1 is SGHVS and CDR2 is FQNEAQ. Full variable domain (missing parts from reference TRBV7-8 and TRBJ1-1): GAGVSQSPRYKVAKRGQDVALRCDPISGHVSLFWYQQALGQGPEFLTYFQNEAQLDKSGLPSDRFFAERPEGSVSTLKIQRTQQEDSAVYLCASSPAGRGKGGIEAFFGQGTRLTVV.

This clonotype was detected a few times. The chain carries TRBV20-1 and TRBJ2-5, with 8 bases identical to TRBD2. With 3 bases clipped from V and 0 bases from J, the junction kept 3 bases outside the gene matches. Germline V gives CDR1 DFQATT, CDR2 SNEGSKA (reference sequence). The CDR3 length is 14 residues. DNA for the CDR3: TGCAGTGCTAGCCGGGGGGGCTACCAAGAGACCCAGTACTTC. This encodes CSASRGGYQETQYF.

This clonotype has just a few counts. The chain recombines TRBV4-1 with TRBJ2-5, with D uncertain. The CDR3 is 15 amino acids. With 0 bases removed from V and 2 bases from J, the gap between germline ends came to 10 bases. Germline CDR1 reads MGHRA; CDR2 reads YSYEKL. The chain's CDR3 is CASSQDSQGQETQYF. The CDR3 DNA reads TGCGCCAGCAGCCAAGATAGCCAAGGACAAGAGACCCAGTACTTC.

On this clonotype itself: A junction boundary mismatches the germline segment, possibly from a read error. CDR3 sequence (DNA): TGTGCTAGCAGCTTTTGGGATTTTTTGGGGGGGATTGCGGACGAGCAGTACTTC. Translated, it gives CASSFWDFLGGIADEQYF. The J gene is TRBJ2-7, the V gene TRBV7-7; TRBD2 agrees at 7 bases. The germline gives CDR1 SSHAT, CDR2 FNYEAQ (reference sequence). The CDR3 runs 18 residues. Supplemented by reference TRBV7-7 and TRBJ2-7, the full variable domain reads GAGVSQSPRYKVTKRGQDVTLRCDPISSHATLYWYQQALGQGPEFLTYFNYEAQPDKSGLPSDRFSAERPEGSISTLTIQRTEQRDSAMYRCASSFWDFLGGIADEQYFGPGTRLTVT.

In this sample, this clonotype turned up a few times. J is TRBJ2-5 and V is TRBV6-1, with 7 bases lining up with TRBD2. The J call may not be correct, given that the DNA end is closer to TRBJ2-7. The length of the CDR3 is 15 residues. Germline V CDR1 and CDR2: MNHNS, SASEGT. CDR3 sequence (DNA): TGTGCCAGCAGTGAGGCTAGCGGAACCCCGTACGAGCAGTACTTC. Amino acid sequence: CASSEASGTPYEQYF.

V and J are TRBV28 and TRBJ2-7; D may be TRBD1 (5 bases). The germline V gene encodes CDR1 MDHEN and CDR2 SYDVKM. Trimming pared 4 bases from V and 3 bases from J, leaving 16 bases between. The CDR3 spans 15 residues. CDR3 nucleotide sequence: TGTGCCAGCAGTTCCTTACTTACAGGCGTCTACGAGCAGTACTTC. Translated: CASSSLLTGVYEQYF. Based on the CDR3 plus reference TRBV28 and TRBJ2-7, the full variable domain is DVKVTQSSRYLVKRTGEKVFLECVQDMDHENMFWYRQDPGLGLRLIYFSYDVKMKEKGDIPEGYSVSREKKERFSLILESASTNQTSMYLCASSSLLTGVYEQYFGPGTRLTVT.

This clonotype appeared once. V and J are TRBV2 and TRBJ2-5; 7 bases align to TRBD2. V dropped 10 bases and J dropped 1; count of bases not matched to a gene: 9. The germline V gene has CDR1 SNHLY and CDR2 FYNNEI. CDR3 length equals 14 residues. CDR3 coding DNA: TGTGCCACCAGGGTCGGGGGGTCCCAAGAGACCCAGTACTTC. Its translation: CATRVGGSQETQYF.

The chain links TRBV6-2 or TRBV6-3 to TRBJ1-6, with 7 bases lining up with TRBD1. Germline V gives CDR1 MNHEY, CDR2 SVGEGT. Trimming removed 2 bases from V and 10 bases from J; junction bases left unmatched: 8. This CDR3 comprises 15 residues. Here the CDR3 DNA reads TGTGCCAGCAGTTACGCCAGGGGGGAAGGATCACCCCTCCACTTT. Its protein is CASSYARGEGSPLHF.

The V call is TRBV4-1, the J call TRBJ1-2; possibly TRBD1 for D (6 bases). Germline values: CDR1 MGHRA, CDR2 YSYEKL. Trimming left V 1 base short and J 8 bases short, with 23 bases between. CDR3 length: 17 residues. CDR3 sequence: CASSQVVSGGAMRGYTF. In DNA, the CDR3 is TGCGCCAGCAGCCAAGTAGTTTCCGGGGGGGCTATGAGGGGCTACACCTTC.

The chain employs TRBV28 and TRBJ2-5; 7 nucleotides align to TRBD1. Germline values: CDR1 MDHEN, CDR2 SYDVKM. This CDR3 comprises 15 residues. J gave up 1 base and V 7 bases, and 9 bases lay outside the gene matches. The CDR3 spells CASNLPGQPQETQYF. CDR3 sequence (DNA): TGTGCCAGCAACTTACCGGGACAGCCCCAAGAGACCCAGTACTTC.

In its sample, this clonotype was seen a few times. The CDR3 region is CASSPHHGQENYGYTF. CDR3 DNA sequence: TGTGCCAGCAGCCCACACCATGGACAGGAAAACTATGGCTACACCTTC. The rearrangement uses TRBV11-3 and TRBJ1-2; 7 nucleotides agree with TRBD1. V shed 5 bases and J 2 bases; nucleotides not matched to a gene: 11. This CDR3 is 16 amino acids long. The germline gives CDR1 SGHNT, CDR2 YENEEA.

This clonotype showed up many times. V is TRBV27 and J is TRBJ1-2; D perhaps matches TRBD1 (6 bases). Per the germline V gene, CDR1 is MNHEY and CDR2 is SMNVEV (reference sequence). V was clipped by 8 bases and J by 2 bases, with 24 bases between them. The CDR3 contains 17 residues. The CDR3 coding sequence is TGTGCCAGCGCCCTATCCCTCGGACAGCTAATCAACTATGGCTACACCTTC. This gives the protein CASALSLGQLINYGYTF.

This clonotype turned up a few times. The CDR3 here is CASTDRHLDGAQYF. DNA for the CDR3: TGTGCCAGCACCGACAGGCATCTGGATGGGGCCCAGTACTTC. This chain connects TRBV6-6 to TRBJ2-5; perhaps TRBD1 as D (6 bases). The V end lost 7 bases, the J end lost 9 bases, and 21 bases lay between the germline ends. Germline V gene lookup returns CDR1 MNHNY and CDR2 SVGAGI (reference sequence). This CDR3 comprises 14 residues.

The V and J genes are TRBV7-6 and TRBJ1-2, with D possibly TRBD1 on 5 matching bases. In germline, CDR1 is SGHVS, CDR2 FNYEAQ. V shed 3 bases and J shed 3 bases, with 17 bases lying between them. This CDR3 comprises 16 residues. In DNA form, the CDR3 reads TGTGCCAGCAGCTTGGGGACGGTATCGAAACACTATGGCTACACCTTC. Translating gives CASSLGTVSKHYGYTF.

This chain uses TRBV12-3 or TRBV12-4 with TRBJ2-1; TRBD1 matches 7 bases. With V trimmed by 5 bases and J by 8 bases, 6 bases remained unmatched. The length of the CDR3 is 13 residues. CDR3 sequence: CASSPRQGHEQFF. The CDR3 coding sequence is TGTGCCAGCAGTCCGAGACAGGGTCATGAGCAGTTCTTC.